The T cell receptor (beta chain) described here comes from a study of cytomegalovirus exposure and HLA in healthy donors. Concerning this clone: Antigen specificity is unknown.

CDR1 and CDR2 (germline): MNHEY, SMNVEV (reference sequence). The CDR3 spans 12 residues. Trimming left V 5 bases short and J 7 bases short, with 11 bases between. The PCR was carried out with 60 Vbeta primers and 13 Jbeta primers. Libraries were prepared by immunoSEQ multiplex PCR; TCRdb keeps only in-frame clonotypes and omits some of them. The profile shows 65,000 to 95,000 clones, 78% of them singletons. Study-wide results and caveats: With later analysis, a missense DCLRE1C variant became linked to TCR beta V- and J-gene trimming. Earlier analysis found most TCR beta V segments productive about 90% or about 30% of the time.

The rearrangement links TRBV27 to TRBJ1-1; tentative D call: TRBD1 (5 bases). The sequencing sample was made of PBMCs. The TCR was taken from a male donor in good health and CMV-seropositive. In nucleotides, the CDR3 is TGTGCCAGCAGTCCAACAGGCCTTGAAGCTTTCTTT. It is translated as CASSPTGLEAFF.